Shown below are 18 T cell receptor beta chains from a single sample sequenced in a study of identical twins. TCRdb called the 5' RACE reads again in MiXCR, with one record for every CDR3 protein. The sample includes approximately 690,000 distinct CDR3 sequences, less than 7% of them seen just once. Sequenced: naive T cells sorted from blood. The receptors stem from a man aged 18 to 30 in good health.

Ten or more counts support this clonotype. The genes are TRBV12-3 or TRBV12-4 and TRBJ2-1; TRBD2 might be the D (5 bases). The CDR3 covers 12 residues. V lost 6 bases and J 7 bases, leaving 10 bases between the germline ends. CDR3 region: CASRVEGNEQFF. The DNA of the CDR3 is TGTGCCAGCAGGGTTGAGGGAAATGAGCAGTTCTTC.

This clonotype was found many times. The chain combines TRBV5-1 with TRBJ2-1, with D possibly being TRBD2 (6 bases). This CDR3 comprises 13 residues. V was clipped by 7 bases and J by 2 bases, with 10 bases between them. CDR1 and CDR2 from the germline V gene are SGHRS and YFSETQ. CDR3 DNA sequence: TGCGCCAGCGTGAGGGAGGCCTACAATGAGCAGTTCTTC. Its translation: CASVREAYNEQFF. The full variable domain, rest sourced from reference TRBV5-1 and TRBJ2-1, is KAGVTQTPRYLIKTRGQQVTLSCSPISGHRSVSWYQQTPGQGLQFLFEYFSETQRNKGNFPGRFSGRQFSNSRSEMNVSTLELGDSALYLCASVREAYNEQFFGPGTRLTVL.

Points on this clonotype: This could be a read error, since a much larger clone is one nucleotide away. A read error is likely, as this CDR3 ends without the conserved phenylalanine or tryptophan. The CDR3 DNA is TGTGCCAGCAGCACCGGGACTCAGTTCGAGCAGTACATC. The encoded protein is CASSTGTQFEQYI. The genes are TRBV28 and TRBJ2-7, with D perhaps TRBD2 (6 bases). V was pared by 6 bases and J by 6 bases, with 15 bases between. The germline CDR1 and CDR2 sequences are MDHEN and SYDVKM. This CDR3 comprises 13 residues.

The CDR3 region is CASYRLAGPRKTGELFF. The CDR3 DNA is TGTGCCAGCTATCGTCTAGCGGGGCCTAGAAAGACCGGGGAGCTGTTTTTT. The rearrangement joins TRBV6-2 or TRBV6-3 to TRBJ2-2, with 9 bases fitting TRBD2. This CDR3 region has 17 residues. The V gene end was trimmed by 8 bases and the J gene end by 5 bases; junction bases not matched to a gene: 15. Germline assignment: CDR1 MNHEY and CDR2 SVGEGT.

This clonotype came up many times. The chain combines TRBV5-5 with TRBJ2-5; TRBD2 matches at 9 bases. CDR3 size: 15 residues. CDR1 and CDR2 from the germline V gene are SGHKS and YYEKEE (reference sequence). V was clipped by 6 bases and J by 5 bases; unmatched bases: 11. CDR3: CASKGQPSGGETQYF. For the CDR3, the DNA is TGTGCCAGCAAAGGACAGCCCAGCGGGGGGGAGACCCAGTACTTC.

This chain connects TRBV4-3 to TRBJ2-1; TRBD2 aligns across 11 bases. V shed 2 bases, J shed 7 bases, and the junction held 7 bases outside the gene matches. The CDR3 loop spans 16 amino acids. The germline V gene encodes CDR1 LGHNA and CDR2 YSLEER. The CDR3 loop is CASSQRLGLAENEQFF. CDR3 coding DNA: TGCGCCAGCAGCCAAAGGTTGGGACTAGCGGAGAATGAGCAGTTCTTC.

This clonotype appeared many times. J is TRBJ2-1 and V is TRBV20-1, with a tentative D call TRBD2 (5 bases). In germline, CDR1 is DFQATT, CDR2 SNEGSKA (reference sequence). The CDR3 has 20 residues. V was trimmed by 0 bases and J by 7 bases, leaving 31 bases between them. The CDR3 sequence is CSARDLSVGKGTSSQNEQFF. DNA for the CDR3: TGCAGTGCTAGAGATCTTAGCGTAGGGAAAGGAACTAGTAGCCAGAATGAGCAGTTCTTC.

The V call is TRBV6-5, the J call TRBJ2-1, with 10 bases identical to TRBD1. Germline CDR1 reads MNHEY; CDR2 reads SVGAGI. The CDR3 length is 16 residues. J was trimmed by 5 bases and V by 2 bases; bases with no gene match: 6. CDR3: CASSYRQGQGHNEQFF. The DNA for the CDR3 is TGTGCCAGCAGTTACCGCCAGGGACAGGGGCACAATGAGCAGTTCTTC.

The gene calls are TRBV7-6 and TRBJ2-1; 12 nucleotides align to TRBD2. This CDR3 has 17 amino acids. The ends lost 4 bases at V and 4 bases at J; junction bases unmatched: 8. In germline, CDR1 is SGHVS, CDR2 FNYEAQ. In DNA form, the CDR3 reads TGTGCCAGCAGCTCGAAGACTAGCGGGAGTCTTTACAATGAGCAGTTCTTC. Its translation: CASSSKTSGSLYNEQFF.

The chain links TRBV12-3 or TRBV12-4 to TRBJ2-2, with 12 bases fitting TRBD2. The length of the CDR3 is 18 residues. J gave up 5 bases and V 5 bases, and 12 bases lay outside the gene matches. CDR3 nucleotide sequence: TGTGCCAGCAGTCCTGCTAGCGGGAGGGCCAGGTGGACCGGGGAGCTGTTTTTT. Amino acid sequence: CASSPASGRARWTGELFF.

The chain has TRBV20-1 and TRBJ2-4; D perhaps matches TRBD2 (6 bases). The germline V and J ends were trimmed by 6 bases and 1 base, with 16 bases remaining between them. CDR1 and CDR2 from the germline V gene are DFQATT and SNEGSKA (reference sequence). This CDR3 region has 15 residues. CDR3 in DNA: TGCAGTGCCTCGGAGGCGGGGCCGGCCAAAAACATTCAGTACTTC. Protein: CSASEAGPAKNIQYF.

This clonotype was seen at least ten times. The gene calls are TRBV2 and TRBJ2-7; D ambiguous. Germline loops: CDR1 SNHLY, CDR2 FYNNEI. V lost 5 bases and J lost 3, with 11 bases in between. The length of the CDR3 is 13 residues. The CDR3 DNA is TGTGCCAGCAGTCAAACCTATCTCTACGAGCAGTACGTC. Its protein is CASSQTYLYEQYV.

This clonotype has at least ten counts. The chain joins TRBV5-1 to TRBJ2-1; no clear D gene. Germline assignment: CDR1 SGHRS and CDR2 YFSETQ. The germline V and J ends were trimmed by 1 base and 0 bases, with 8 bases remaining between them. The CDR3 spans 15 residues. CDR3: CASSLTPSSYNEQFF. For the CDR3, the DNA is TGCGCCAGCAGCTTGACTCCGAGCTCCTACAATGAGCAGTTCTTC.

The chain couples TRBV20-1 to TRBJ2-1, with 11 bases identical to TRBD1. Germline-derived CDR1 and CDR2 are DFQATT and SNEGSKA (reference sequence). This CDR3 has 15 amino acids. Trimming removed 4 bases from V and 10 bases from J; junction bases left unmatched: 12. The CDR3 reads CSANRPGQGVGEQFF. The CDR3 DNA is TGCAGTGCTAACCGTCCGGGACAGGGGGTTGGGGAGCAGTTCTTC.

This clonotype occurred many times. The gene calls are TRBV12-3 or TRBV12-4 and TRBJ2-7; 7 bases agree with TRBD2. Trimming took 6 bases from V and 1 from J; bases not matched to a gene: 6. CDR3 length: 14 residues. The CDR3 here is CASSLTGGSYEQYV. CDR3 DNA: TGTGCCAGCAGCTTAACGGGAGGTTCCTACGAGCAGTACGTC.

This clonotype was found a few times. The rearrangement joins TRBV7-8 to TRBJ1-5; D is unclear. The V end was cut by 5 bases, the J end by 1 base, with 3 bases between. The CDR3 has 12 residues. Germline CDR1 is SGHVS and CDR2 is FQNEAQ. The CDR3 is CASSHSNQPQHF. In nucleotides, the CDR3 is TGTGCCAGCAGCCACAGCAATCAGCCCCAGCATTTT.

This clonotype occurred a few times. This chain uses TRBV7-9 with TRBJ2-7; no clear D. Germline V CDR1 and CDR2: SEHNR, FQNEAQ (reference sequence). This CDR3 is built from 12 residues. V gave up 3 bases and J gave up 6 bases, with 9 bases separating them. In DNA, the CDR3 is TGTGCCAGCAGCTTTCTTCCCCGCGAGCAGTACTTC. Its translation is CASSFLPREQYF.

This clonotype appeared many times. J is TRBJ2-4 and V is TRBV10-3; TRBD1 or TRBD2 may be the D gene (5 bases each). The length of the CDR3 is 16 residues. Germline values: CDR1 ENHRY, CDR2 SYGVKD. The V and J ends lost 3 bases and 0 bases respectively, with 12 bases between them. The CDR3 reads CAISDPGTLAKNIQYF. CDR3 DNA sequence: TGTGCCATCAGTGACCCAGGGACGCTAGCCAAAAACATTCAGTACTTC.